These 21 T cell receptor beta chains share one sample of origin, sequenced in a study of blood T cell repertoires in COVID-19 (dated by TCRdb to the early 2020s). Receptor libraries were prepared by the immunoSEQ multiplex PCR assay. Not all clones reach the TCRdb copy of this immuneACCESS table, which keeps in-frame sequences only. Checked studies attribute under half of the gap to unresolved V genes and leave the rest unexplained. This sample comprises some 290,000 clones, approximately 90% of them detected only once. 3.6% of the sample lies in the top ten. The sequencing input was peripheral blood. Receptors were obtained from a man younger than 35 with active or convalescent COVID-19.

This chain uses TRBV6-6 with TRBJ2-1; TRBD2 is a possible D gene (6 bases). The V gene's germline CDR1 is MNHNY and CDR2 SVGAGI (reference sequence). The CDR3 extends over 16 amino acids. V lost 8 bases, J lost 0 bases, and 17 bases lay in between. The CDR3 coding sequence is TGTGCCAGCTCAACGGGGCGGGGAAGCTCCTACAATGAGCAGTTCTTC. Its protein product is CASSTGRGSSYNEQFF.

CDR3 nucleotides: TGTGCCAGCAGCTTAAACAGGGACACCGGGGAGCTGTTTTTT. Translating it yields CASSLNRDTGELFF. The chain has TRBV6-5 and TRBJ2-2; D may be TRBD1 (6 bases). This CDR3 is built from 14 residues. Trimming removed 6 bases from V and 3 bases from J, with 11 bases in between. The germline V gene has CDR1 MNHEY and CDR2 SVGAGI.

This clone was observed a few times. CDR3 in amino acids: CASSSQRYMNTEAFF. The CDR3, as DNA: TGTGCCAGCAGTTCCCAACGTTACATGAACACTGAAGCTTTCTTT. The rearrangement links TRBV27 to TRBJ1-1; D unresolved. The CDR3 runs 15 residues. Trimming removed 4 bases from V and 0 bases from J, with 12 bases in between. Germline values: CDR1 MNHEY, CDR2 SMNVEV (reference sequence).

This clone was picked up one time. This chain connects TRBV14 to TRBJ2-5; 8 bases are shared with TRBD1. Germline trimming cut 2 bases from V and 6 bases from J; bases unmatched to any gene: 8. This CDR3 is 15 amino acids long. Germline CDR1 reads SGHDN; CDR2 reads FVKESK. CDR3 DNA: TGTGCCAGCAGCCAATTATCTACAGGGGGAAAGACCCAGTACTTC. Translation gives CASSQLSTGGKTQYF.

The CDR3 region is CACLLVGGRGYTF. Written as DNA, the CDR3 is TGTGCCTGTCTACTCGTAGGGGGCCGAGGCTACACCTTC. The V gene is TRBV30, the J gene TRBJ1-2, with 7 bases lining up with TRBD1. In germline, CDR1 is GTSNPN, CDR2 SVGIG (reference sequence). V gave up 6 bases and J gave up 8 bases; unmatched junction bases: 12. CDR3 length equals 13 residues.

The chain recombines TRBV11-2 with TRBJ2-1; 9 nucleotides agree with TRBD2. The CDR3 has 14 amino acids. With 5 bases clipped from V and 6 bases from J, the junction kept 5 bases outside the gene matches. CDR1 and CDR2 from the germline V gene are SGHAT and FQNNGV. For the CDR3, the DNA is TGTGCCAGCAGCAGTCCGGGACTAGCCAATGAGCAGTTCTTC. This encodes CASSSPGLANEQFF. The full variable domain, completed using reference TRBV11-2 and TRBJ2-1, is EAGVAQSPRYKIIEKRQSVAFWCNPISGHATLYWYQQILGQGPKLLIQFQNNGVVDDSQLPKDRFSAERLKGVDSTLKIQPAKLEDSAVYLCASSSPGLANEQFFGPGTRLTVL.

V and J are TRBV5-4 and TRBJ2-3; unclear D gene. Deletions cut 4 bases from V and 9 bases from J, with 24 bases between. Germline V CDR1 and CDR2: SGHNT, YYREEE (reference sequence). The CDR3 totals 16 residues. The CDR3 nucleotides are TGTGCCAGCAGCCCGAGTCCAGAAGCGATACGGCGGACGCAGTATTTT. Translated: CASSPSPEAIRRTQYF.

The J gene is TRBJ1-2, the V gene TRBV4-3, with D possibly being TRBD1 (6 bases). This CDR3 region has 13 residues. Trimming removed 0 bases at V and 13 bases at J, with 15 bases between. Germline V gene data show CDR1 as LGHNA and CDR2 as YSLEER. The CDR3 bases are TGCGCCAGCAGCCAAGATGGCGGGGGGCCGCGCACCTTC. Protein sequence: CASSQDGGGPRTF.

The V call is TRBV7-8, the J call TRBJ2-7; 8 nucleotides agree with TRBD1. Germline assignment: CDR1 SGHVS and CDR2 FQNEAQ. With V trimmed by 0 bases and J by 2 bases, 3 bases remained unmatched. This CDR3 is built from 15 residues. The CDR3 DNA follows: TGTGCCAGCAGCTTAGCGGGACAGGCAACCTACGAGCAGTACTTC. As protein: CASSLAGQATYEQYF.

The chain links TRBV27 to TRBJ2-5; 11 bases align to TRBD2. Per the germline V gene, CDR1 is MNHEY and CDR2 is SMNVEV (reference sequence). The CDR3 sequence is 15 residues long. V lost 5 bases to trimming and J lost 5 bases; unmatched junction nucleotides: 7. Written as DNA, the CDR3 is TGTGCCAGCAGTGGTAGCGGGAGGGCCGGGGAGACCCAGTACTTC. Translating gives CASSGSGRAGETQYF.

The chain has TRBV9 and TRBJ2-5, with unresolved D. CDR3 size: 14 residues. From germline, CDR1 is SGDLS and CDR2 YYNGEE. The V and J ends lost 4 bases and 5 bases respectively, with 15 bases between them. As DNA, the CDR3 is TGTGCCAGCAGCCCAAGACACGGTGGGGAGACCCAGTACTTC. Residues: CASSPRHGGETQYF.

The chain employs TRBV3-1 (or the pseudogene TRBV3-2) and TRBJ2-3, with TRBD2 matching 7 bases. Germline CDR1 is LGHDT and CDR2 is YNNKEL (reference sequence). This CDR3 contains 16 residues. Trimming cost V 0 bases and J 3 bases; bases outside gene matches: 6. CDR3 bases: TGTGCCAGCAGCCAAGATGTCCTCGGGAGGACAGATACGCAGTATTTT. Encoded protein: CASSQDVLGRTDTQYF.

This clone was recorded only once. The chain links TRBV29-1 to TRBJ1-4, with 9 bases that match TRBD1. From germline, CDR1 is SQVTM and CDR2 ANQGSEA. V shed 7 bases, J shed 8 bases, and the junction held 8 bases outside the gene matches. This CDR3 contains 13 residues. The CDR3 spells CSAWTGVNEKLFF. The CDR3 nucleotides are TGCAGCGCCTGGACAGGGGTAAACGAAAAACTGTTTTTT.

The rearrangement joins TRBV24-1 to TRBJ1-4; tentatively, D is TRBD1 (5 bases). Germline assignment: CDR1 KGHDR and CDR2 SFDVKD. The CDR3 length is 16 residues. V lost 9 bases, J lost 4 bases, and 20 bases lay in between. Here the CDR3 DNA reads TGTGCCACCCCTGACCTGCGAATGGGGGGTAATGAAAAACTGTTTTTT. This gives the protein CATPDLRMGGNEKLFF.

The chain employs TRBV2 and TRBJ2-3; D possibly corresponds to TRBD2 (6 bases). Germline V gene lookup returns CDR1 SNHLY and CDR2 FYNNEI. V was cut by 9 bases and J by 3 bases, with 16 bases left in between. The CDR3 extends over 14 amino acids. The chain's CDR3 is CAREREAGTDTQYF. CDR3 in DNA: TGTGCCAGAGAGAGGGAGGCTGGGACAGATACGCAGTATTTT.

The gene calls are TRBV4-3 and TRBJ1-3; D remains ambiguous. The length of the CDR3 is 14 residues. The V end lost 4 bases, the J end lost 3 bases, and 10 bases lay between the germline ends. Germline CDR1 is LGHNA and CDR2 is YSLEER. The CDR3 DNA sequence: TGCGCCAGCAGCCCTGGAGGATTTGGAAACACCATATATTTT. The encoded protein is CASSPGGFGNTIYF.

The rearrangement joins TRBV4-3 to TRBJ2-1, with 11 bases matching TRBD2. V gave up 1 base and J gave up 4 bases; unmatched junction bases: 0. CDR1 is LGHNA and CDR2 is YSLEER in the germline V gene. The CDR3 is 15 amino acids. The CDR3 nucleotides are TGCGCCAGCAGCCAAGGGACTAGCGGGTACAATGAGCAGTTCTTC. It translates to CASSQGTSGYNEQFF.

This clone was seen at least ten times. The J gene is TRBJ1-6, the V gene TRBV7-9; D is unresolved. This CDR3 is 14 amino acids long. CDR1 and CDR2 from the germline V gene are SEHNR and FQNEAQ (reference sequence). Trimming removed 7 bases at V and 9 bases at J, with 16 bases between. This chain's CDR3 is CASTETLSGSPLHF. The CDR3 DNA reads TGTGCCAGCACCGAGACTTTGTCGGGTTCACCCCTCCACTTT.

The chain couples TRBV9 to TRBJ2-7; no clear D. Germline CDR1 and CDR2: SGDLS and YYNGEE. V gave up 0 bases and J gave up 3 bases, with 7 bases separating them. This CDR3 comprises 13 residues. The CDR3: CASSVAGSYEQYF. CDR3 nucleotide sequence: TGTGCCAGCAGCGTAGCTGGCAGCTACGAGCAGTACTTC.

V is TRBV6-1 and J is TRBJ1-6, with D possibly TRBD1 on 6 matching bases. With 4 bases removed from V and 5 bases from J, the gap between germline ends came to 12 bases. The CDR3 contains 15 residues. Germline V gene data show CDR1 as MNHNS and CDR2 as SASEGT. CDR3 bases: TGTGCCAGCAGTGGAGCACAGGGTAATAATTCACCCCTCCACTTT. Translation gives CASSGAQGNNSPLHF.

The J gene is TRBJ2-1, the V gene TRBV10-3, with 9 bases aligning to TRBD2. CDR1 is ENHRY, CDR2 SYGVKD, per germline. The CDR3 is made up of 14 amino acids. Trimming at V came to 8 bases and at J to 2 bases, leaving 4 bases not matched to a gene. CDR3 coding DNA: TGTGCCATCGGGCGGGAGGGCCCCTACAATGAGCAGTTCTTC. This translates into CAIGREGPYNEQFF.